The 3 T cell receptor beta chains below were found in one sample sequenced in a study of T cells in localized non-small cell lung cancer (dated by TCRdb to about 2020). Libraries were prepared through the immunoSEQ multiplex PCR assay. The immuneACCESS repertoire file appears here via TCRdb, limited to in-frame rearrangements. These files lack a portion of the clones; in checked studies, under half of the deficit traces to unresolved V genes, and the cause of the others is not known. For this sample the table gives around 41,000 clones, of which roughly 86% were detected only once. About 2.8% of the sample belongs to the ten largest clones. The sample here was peripheral blood, taken before any cancer treatment. The receptors were gathered from a female donor at least 60 years old with stage I squamous cell lung carcinoma.

The chain couples TRBV10-1 to TRBJ2-3; weak D call: TRBD2 (6 bases). The CDR3 runs 15 residues. Looked up from germline, CDR1 is WNHNN and CDR2 is SYGVQD (reference sequence). Trimming shortened V by 3 bases and J by 2 bases, and 12 bases separated the two germline ends. Here the CDR3 reads CASSEVGGYTDTQYF. DNA for the CDR3: TGCGCCAGCAGTGAAGTGGGAGGCTACACAGATACGCAGTATTTT.

The chain uses TRBV27 and TRBJ2-1; 7 bases align to TRBD1. The CDR3 spans 16 residues. Germline trimming cut 2 bases from V and 6 bases from J; bases unmatched to any gene: 10. From germline, CDR1 is MNHEY and CDR2 SMNVEV (reference sequence). CDR3 amino acids: CASSLHRDSPSNEQFF. The CDR3 DNA is TGTGCCAGCAGTTTACACCGGGACAGCCCTTCCAATGAGCAGTTCTTC.

The rearrangement uses TRBV27 and TRBJ2-7; D is perhaps TRBD2 (5 bases). The CDR3 contains 14 residues. Germline V gene data show CDR1 as MNHEY and CDR2 as SMNVEV (reference sequence). Deletions cut 5 bases from V and 3 bases from J, with 14 bases between. CDR3 DNA: TGTGCCAGCAGTCCGGGAAGTAGCCTCTACGAGCAGTACTTC. Residues: CASSPGSSLYEQYF.